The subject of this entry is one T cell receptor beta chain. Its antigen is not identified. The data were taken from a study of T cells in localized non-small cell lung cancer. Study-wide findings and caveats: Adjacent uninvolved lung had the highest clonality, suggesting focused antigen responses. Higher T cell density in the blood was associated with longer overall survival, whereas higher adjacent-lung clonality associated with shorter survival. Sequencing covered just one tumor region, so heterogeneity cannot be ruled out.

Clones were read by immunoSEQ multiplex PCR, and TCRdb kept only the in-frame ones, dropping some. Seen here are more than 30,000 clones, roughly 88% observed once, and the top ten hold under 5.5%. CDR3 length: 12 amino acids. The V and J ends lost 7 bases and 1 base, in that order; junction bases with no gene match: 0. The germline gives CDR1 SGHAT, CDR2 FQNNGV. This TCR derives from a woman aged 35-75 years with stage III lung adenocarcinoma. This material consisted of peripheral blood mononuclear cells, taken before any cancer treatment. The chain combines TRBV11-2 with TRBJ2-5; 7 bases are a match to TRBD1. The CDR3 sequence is CASNRGQETQYF. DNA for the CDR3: TGTGCCAGCAACAGGGGCCAAGAGACCCAGTACTTC.